The source of this TCR beta chain is a study of blood T cells in healthy people across ages. Study context: Template switching recovered approximately one barcoded beta molecule for every two T cells.

Primers used in a second PCR of roughly 6 to 12 cycles were a sample-barcoded 5' primer and a J-beta primer mix. TCRdb reprocessed the 5' RACE reads via MiXCR and lists one record per CDR3 protein. The table has 1.5 million to 2 million distinct CDR3 sequences, roughly 52% seen once. Worth noting for this clonotype: Its cognate antigen is unknown.

Each donor supplied 8 to 10 milliliters of peripheral blood. Regarding the study as a whole: Measured against age, TCR beta diversity per million T cells decreased in a roughly linear manner.

Between the trimmed V and J ends, which lost 2 bases and 4 bases, there was a span of 8 bases. Germline lookup yields CDR1 WNHNN and CDR2 SYGVQD (reference sequence). This CDR3 spans 13 amino acids. The receptor's source is a woman in her forties in good health. What was sequenced was blood. The chain carries TRBV10-1 and TRBJ2-5, with D hard to call. CDR3 sequence reads: CASSESVRETQYF. The DNA of the CDR3 is TGCGCCAGCAGTGAGAGCGTTAGAGAGACCCAGTACTTC.